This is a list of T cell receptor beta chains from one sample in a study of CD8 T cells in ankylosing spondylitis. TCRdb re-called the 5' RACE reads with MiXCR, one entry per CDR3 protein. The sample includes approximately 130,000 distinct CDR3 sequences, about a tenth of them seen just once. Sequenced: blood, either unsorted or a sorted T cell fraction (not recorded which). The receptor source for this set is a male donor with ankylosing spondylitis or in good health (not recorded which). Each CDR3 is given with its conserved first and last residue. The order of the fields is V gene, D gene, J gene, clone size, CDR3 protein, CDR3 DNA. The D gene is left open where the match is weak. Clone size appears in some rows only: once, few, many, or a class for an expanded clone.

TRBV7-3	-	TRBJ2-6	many	CASSFGGSGANVLTF	TGTGCCAGCAGCTTTGGGGGCTCTGGGGCCAACGTCCTGACTTTC
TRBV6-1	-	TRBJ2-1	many	CASSAGVSVLVDEQFF	TGTGCCAGCAGTGCGGGAGTGAGTGTACTGGTGGATGAGCAGTTCTTC
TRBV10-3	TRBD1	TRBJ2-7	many	CATGTESYEQYF	TGTGCCACCGGGACAGAGTCCTACGAGCAGTACTTC
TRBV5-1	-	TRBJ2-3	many	CASSPGLSTDTQYF	TGCGCCAGCAGTCCCGGTCTCAGCACAGATACGCAGTATTTT
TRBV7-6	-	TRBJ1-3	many	CASSSPTTIYF	TGTGCCAGCAGCTCCCCCACCACCATATATTTT
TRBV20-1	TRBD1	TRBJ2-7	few	CCARDPRQGVDYEQYF	TGCTGTGCTAGAGATCCCCGACAGGGGGTAGATTACGAGCAGTACTTC
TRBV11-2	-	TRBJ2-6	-	CASSLVGQYKSSGANVLTF	TGTGCCAGCAGCTTAGTTGGGCAATACAAAAGCTCTGGGGCCAACGTCCTGACTTTC
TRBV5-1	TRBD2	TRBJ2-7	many	CASSLGGLAFDEQYF	TGCGCCAGCAGCTTGGGAGGACTAGCTTTCGACGAGCAGTACTTC
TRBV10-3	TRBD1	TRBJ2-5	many	CAISESGAGGYFGETQYF	TGTGCCATCAGTGAGTCCGGAGCAGGGGGCTATTTCGGAGAGACCCAGTACTTC
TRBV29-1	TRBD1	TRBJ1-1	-	CSVEFGTGVPEAFF	TGCAGCGTTGAATTTGGGACAGGGGTCCCTGAAGCTTTCTTT
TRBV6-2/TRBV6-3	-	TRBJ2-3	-	CASSSATEKPTDTQYF	TGTGCCAGCAGTTCCGCGACCGAGAAACCCACAGATACGCAGTATTTT
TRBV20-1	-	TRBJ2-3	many	CSARRSESTDTQYF	TGCAGTGCTAGAAGGTCAGAGAGCACAGATACGCAGTATTTT
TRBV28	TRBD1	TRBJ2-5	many	CASKAGGQQETQYF	TGTGCCAGCAAAGCAGGGGGCCAACAAGAGACCCAGTACTTC
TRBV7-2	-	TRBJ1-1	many	CASSLGGAGAEAFF	TGTGCCAGCAGCTTAGGGGGCGCAGGGGCTGAAGCTTTCTTT
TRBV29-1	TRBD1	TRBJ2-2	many	CSVRQGAGELFF	TGCAGCGTCCGACAGGGAGCCGGGGAGCTGTTTTTT
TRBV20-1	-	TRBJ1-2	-	CSASKVVRGNYGYTF	TGCAGTGCTAGTAAGGTGGTCAGGGGCAACTATGGCTACACCTTC
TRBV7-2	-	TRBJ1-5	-	CASLEPGWPQHF	TGTGCCAGCTTAGAACCGGGCTGGCCCCAGCATTTT
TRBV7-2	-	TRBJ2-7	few	CASSLALGGSYEQYF	TGTGCCAGCAGCTTGGCCTTGGGGGGCTCCTACGAGCAGTACTTC
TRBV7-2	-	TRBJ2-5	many	CASSLILLNPETQYF	TGTGCCAGCAGCTTAATACTGCTAAATCCAGAGACCCAGTACTTC
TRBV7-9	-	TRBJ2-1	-	CASSLVVADEQFF	TGTGCCAGCAGCTTAGTTGTAGCAGATGAGCAGTTCTTC
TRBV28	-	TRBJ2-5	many	CASSSYGTTQETQYF	TGTGCCAGCAGTTCCTACGGTACGACTCAAGAGACCCAGTACTTC
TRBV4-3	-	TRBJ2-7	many	CASSQWDGTYEQYF	TGCGCCAGCAGCCAATGGGACGGTACCTACGAGCAGTACTTC
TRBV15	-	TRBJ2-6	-	CATSRDRHSGANVLTF	TGTGCCACCAGCAGAGATAGGCACTCTGGGGCCAACGTCCTGACTTTC
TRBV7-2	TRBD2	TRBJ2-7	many	CASSLDGGGPYEQYF	TGTGCCAGCAGCTTAGATGGGGGAGGGCCCTACGAGCAGTACTTC
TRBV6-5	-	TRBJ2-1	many	CASSYSFSSRGSSYNEQFF	TGTGCCAGCAGTTACTCGTTTTCCTCTAGGGGCAGCTCCTACAATGAGCAGTTCTTC
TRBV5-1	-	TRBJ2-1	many	CASSWASTYNEQFF	TGCGCCAGCAGCTGGGCCTCCACCTACAATGAGCAGTTCTTC
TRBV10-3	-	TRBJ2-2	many	CAHQRTENTGELFF	TGTGCCCATCAGCGTACGGAGAACACCGGGGAGCTGTTTTTT
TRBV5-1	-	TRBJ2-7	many	CASTGGTGMAYEQYF	TGCGCCAGCACGGGGGGAACAGGGATGGCCTACGAGCAGTACTTC
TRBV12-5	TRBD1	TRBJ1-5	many	CASGLVRAGQRRPWGNQPQHF	TGTGCTAGTGGTTTGGTACGGGCGGGACAGAGGCGCCCGTGGGGCAATCAGCCCCAGCATTTT
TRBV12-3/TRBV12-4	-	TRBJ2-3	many	CASSSFGGRADTQYF	TGTGCCAGCAGTTCCTTTGGGGGCAGGGCAGATACGCAGTATTTT
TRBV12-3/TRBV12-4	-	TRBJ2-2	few	CASNDLTGELFF	TGTGCCAGCAATGATTTGACCGGGGAGCTGTTTTTT
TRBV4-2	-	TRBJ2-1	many	CASSQDWLQFF	TGTGCCAGCAGCCAAGATTGGTTGCAGTTCTTC
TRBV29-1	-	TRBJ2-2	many	CSVGGEDTGELFF	TGCAGCGTAGGGGGAGAGGACACCGGGGAGCTGTTTTTT
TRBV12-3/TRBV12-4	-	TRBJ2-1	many	CASSYLRVVDEQFF	TGTGCCAGCAGTTACTTGAGGGTCGTCGATGAGCAGTTCTTC
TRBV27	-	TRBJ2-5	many	CASSFGSLIPETQYF	TGTGCCAGCAGTTTCGGAAGCTTGATTCCAGAGACCCAGTACTTC
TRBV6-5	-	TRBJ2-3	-	CASSYTDTDTQYF	TGTGCCAGCAGTTACACCGACACAGATACGCAGTATTTT
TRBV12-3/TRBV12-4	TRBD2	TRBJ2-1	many	CASSPPPAGLFNEQFF	TGTGCCAGCAGTCCCCCCCCCGCGGGACTATTTAATGAGCAGTTCTTC